Listed here is a single T cell receptor beta chain. Method: immunoSEQ multiplex PCR; TCRdb's copy keeps in-frame clones and lacks some. Of 90,000 to 110,000 clones in the sample, around four fifths were seen once. This sample stems from a study of control samples from healthy donors and cancer patients. Source material: blood. The receptor was derived from a woman in her forties or fifties in good health.

Here the CDR3 DNA reads TGTGCCAGTAGTCCATCCCACGAAAGAAGGGGCTACACCTTC. Protein: CASSPSHERRGYTF. The genes are TRBV19 and TRBJ1-2; D gene uncertain. In germline, CDR1 is LNHDA, CDR2 SQIVND (reference sequence). The CDR3 covers 14 residues. Trimming stripped 5 bases from V and 8 bases from J, with 18 bases between.